This T cell receptor (beta chain) comes out of a study of blood T cell repertoires in COVID-19. Study details: Sources were T cells, B-cell-depleted T cells, or PBMCs; the material itself was cDNA or gDNA.

V was cut by 6 bases and J by 5 bases, with 7 bases left in between. The CDR3 covers 11 residues. Before they entered the study, exposed participants had met a COVID-19 case within 2 weeks. Method: immunoSEQ multiplex PCR; TCRdb's copy keeps in-frame clones and lacks some. The sample lists about 350,000 clones; around nine tenths were seen once. The sequence was obtained from a woman in her 30s who had been exposed to COVID-19. The chain recombines TRBV12-3 or TRBV12-4 with TRBJ1-1; maybe TRBD1 (6 bases). The sample was PBMCs or T cells enriched from blood (not recorded which). The CDR3 region has the DNA TGTGCCAGCAGAACAGGGACTGAAGCTTTCTTT. It codes for CASRTGTEAFF.